This TCR beta chain emerged from a study of shared clonotypes between healthy human individuals. The repertoire was sequenced with immunoSEQ multiplex PCR; TCRdb's copy has only in-frame clones and lacks some. The table lists approximately 980,000 clones, approximately 80% of them singletons. V gave up 6 bases and J gave up 0 bases, with 17 bases separating them. The germline CDR1 and CDR2 sequences are SEHNR and FQNEAQ (reference sequence). The CDR3 consists of 17 residues. Sequencing was done on a sample of memory CD4+ T cells sorted from blood. Specified subset: CD45RA-negative fraction. The receptor was derived from a young man in good health. The chain uses TRBV7-9 and TRBJ1-4; a possible D gene is TRBD1 (5 bases). The CDR3 DNA follows: TGTGCCAGCAGTTTAAGGAGGGGCGGCACAACTAATGAAAAACTGTTTTTT. It specifies CASSLRRGGTTNEKLFF. The entire variable domain, with the rest obtained from reference TRBV7-9 and TRBJ1-4, is as follows: DTGVSQNPRHKITKRGQNVTFRCDPISEHNRLYWYRQTLGQGPEFLTYFQNEAQLEKSRLLSDRFSAERPKGSFSTLEIQRTEQGDSAMYLCASSLRRGGTTNEKLFFGSGTQLSVL.